These 15 T cell receptor beta chains were all obtained from the same sample, sequenced in a study of blood T cells in healthy people across ages. Then a second PCR, running roughly 7 to 11 cycles, was carried out with a sample-barcoded 5' primer and a J-beta primer mix. MiXCR was run by TCRdb on the 5' RACE reads, yielding one entry per CDR3 protein. Counted here are more than 1 million distinct CDR3 sequences, under 55% occurring once; the ten biggest clones make up under 20%. Sequencing was carried out using blood. Every receptor here comes from a woman aged 55-70 years in good health.

This clonotype has only a few counts. The chain couples TRBV20-1 to TRBJ1-5, with D hard to call. Germline V gene lookup returns CDR1 DFQATT and CDR2 SNEGSKA (reference sequence). The CDR3 is 14 amino acids. V gave up 1 base and J gave up 6 bases, with 13 bases separating them. The CDR3 region is CSARGALGGQPQHF. The CDR3 nucleotides read TGCAGTGCTAGAGGAGCCCTCGGAGGTCAGCCCCAGCATTTT.

The chain joins TRBV6-5 to TRBJ1-2, with 9 positions matching TRBD1. The V segment lost 7 bases and the J segment 5 bases; nucleotides outside the gene matches: 8. This CDR3 has 14 residues. Germline lookup yields CDR1 MNHEY and CDR2 SVGAGI. The CDR3 protein is CASIPGQGFYGYTF. CDR3 bases: TGTGCCAGCATTCCGGGACAGGGATTTTATGGCTACACCTTC.

V and J are TRBV30 and TRBJ1-2; D remains ambiguous. The ends were cut back, 5 bases at V and 4 bases at J, with 11 bases in the middle. This CDR3 is built from 12 residues. The V gene's germline CDR1 is GTSNPN and CDR2 SVGIG (reference sequence). The CDR3 loop is CAWEEAGYGYTF. The CDR3 nucleotides are TGTGCCTGGGAGGAGGCAGGCTATGGCTACACCTTC. The whole variable domain, remainder taken from reference TRBV30 and TRBJ1-2, is SQTIHQWPATLVQPVGSPLSLECTVEGTSNPNLYWYRQAAGRGLQLLFYSVGIGQISSEVPQNLSASRPQDRQFILSSKKLLLSDSGFYLCAWEEAGYGYTFGSGTRLTVV.

This clonotype was seen more than once but under ten times. The chain uses TRBV5-1 and TRBJ2-5; the D gene is possibly TRBD1 (6 bases). Trimming took 4 bases from V and 3 from J, leaving 13 bases between them. The germline gives CDR1 SGHRS, CDR2 YFSETQ. The CDR3 contains 14 residues. CDR3 sequence: CASSVQGPEETQYF. Here the CDR3 DNA reads TGCGCCAGCAGCGTACAGGGACCAGAAGAGACCCAGTACTTC.

The chain has TRBV9 and TRBJ2-1, with TRBD2 matching 13 bases. The CDR3 is 16 amino acids. Trimming cost V 2 bases and J 8 bases; bases outside gene matches: 7. Per the germline V gene, CDR1 is SGDLS and CDR2 is YYNGEE. The CDR3, as DNA: TGTGCCAGCAGCGTCGGGACTAGCGGGAATAGGGATGAGCAGTTCTTC. Translation gives CASSVGTSGNRDEQFF.

This clonotype came up once. The chain recombines TRBV29-1 with TRBJ1-2; a weak D match, TRBD1 (6 bases). The germline V gene has CDR1 SQVTM and CDR2 ANQGSEA. Trimming shortened V by 1 base and J by 2 bases, and 17 bases separated the two germline ends. This CDR3 comprises 16 residues. CDR3 protein: CSVEGGDGGPNYGYTF. CDR3 nucleotides: TGCAGCGTTGAAGGGGGAGATGGGGGGCCCAACTATGGCTACACCTTC.

The rearrangement joins TRBV11-2 to TRBJ1-5, with D maybe TRBD1 (5 bases). This CDR3 comprises 16 residues. V lost 1 base and J 4 bases, leaving 14 bases between the germline ends. Germline assignment: CDR1 SGHAT and CDR2 FQNNGV. In nucleotides, the CDR3 is TGTGCCAGCAGCTTAGGTCCAACGGGGGGGAATCAGCCCCAGCATTTT. This translates into CASSLGPTGGNQPQHF.

The CDR3 here is CASSFYRGSSEQYF. In DNA form, the CDR3 reads TGTGCCAGCAGTTTCTACAGGGGGTCCAGCGAGCAGTACTTC. The V and J genes are TRBV28 and TRBJ2-7, with 8 bases identical to TRBD1. There are 14 residues in the CDR3. Germline lookup yields CDR1 MDHEN and CDR2 SYDVKM. V dropped 3 bases and J dropped 6; count of bases not matched to a gene: 7.

V and J are TRBV15 and TRBJ2-1; the match to TRBD2 covers 13 bases. The CDR3 contains 16 residues. The germline V gene has CDR1 LNHNV and CDR2 YYDKDF (reference sequence). J gave up 12 bases and V 1 base, and 9 bases lay outside the gene matches. The CDR3 spells CATSRARTSGSLGQFF. The CDR3 coding sequence is TGTGCCACCAGCAGAGCCCGGACTAGCGGGAGTTTAGGGCAGTTCTTC.

The V gene is TRBV10-1, the J gene TRBJ2-2, with a weak D call TRBD2 (6 bases). This CDR3 comprises 13 residues. Per the germline V gene, CDR1 is WNHNN and CDR2 is SYGVQD (reference sequence). V lost 7 bases, J lost 3 bases, and 9 bases lay in between. CDR3 DNA sequence: TGCGCCAGCACGGAGCGGGACACCGGGGAGCTGTTTTTT. Amino acid sequence: CASTERDTGELFF.

This clonotype showed up just a few times. CDR3 in amino acids: CASSRQGSPLHF. CDR3 DNA sequence: TGTGCCAGCAGTCGACAGGGTTCACCCCTCCACTTT. The chain joins TRBV12-3 or TRBV12-4 to TRBJ1-6; 7 bases map to TRBD1. CDR3 length: 12 residues. The ends lost 5 bases at V and 9 bases at J; junction bases unmatched: 1.

This clonotype was counted a few times. CDR3 residues: CASNRLAGPYEQYF. The DNA for the CDR3 is TGTGCCAGCAACCGTCTAGCGGGCCCCTACGAGCAGTACTTC. J is TRBJ2-7 and V is TRBV6-5; 8 positions match TRBD2. V lost 7 bases and J lost 2; bases outside the gene matches: 7. CDR1 and CDR2 (germline): MNHEY, SVGAGI. The CDR3 is 14 residues long.

This chain links TRBV7-9 with TRBJ2-4; 8 bases map to TRBD2. The J call is in doubt because the DNA end fits TRBJ2-7 better. CDR1 is SEHNR, CDR2 FQNEAQ, per germline (reference sequence). The CDR3 is made up of 13 amino acids. In DNA form, the CDR3 reads TGTGCCAGCAGCTTGGGCGGGAGGATCGAGCAGTACTTC. This codes for CASSLGGRIEQYF.

This clonotype has a handful of counts. CDR3 nucleotide sequence: TGTGCCAGCAGCTTAGCGACCCTAGCTTCTGGGGCCAACGTCCTGACTTTC. The encoded protein is CASSLATLASGANVLTF. This rearrangement joins TRBV7-2 to TRBJ2-6; D is possibly TRBD2 (5 bases). Germline values: CDR1 SGHTA, CDR2 FQGNSA. The CDR3 length is 17 residues. V dropped 0 bases and J dropped 1 base, with 10 bases sitting between them.

This clonotype was counted between two and nine times. The V and J genes are TRBV11-2 and TRBJ2-1; D gene unclear. The CDR3 runs to 11 residues. The germline gives CDR1 SGHAT, CDR2 FQNNGV. The V end lost 7 bases, the J end lost 8 bases, and 9 bases lay between the germline ends. The CDR3 DNA reads TGTGCCAGCACCCCAGGTTATGAGCAGTTCTTC. Encoded protein: CASTPGYEQFF.